A single sample gave rise to the 26 T cell receptor beta chains below, sequenced in a study of early T cells in non-severe SARS-CoV-2 infection. TCRdb used MiXCR to reprocess the 5' RACE reads, holding one entry per CDR3 protein. In the table there are more than 35,000 distinct CDR3 sequences, roughly 12% of which are singletons. Specimen: whole blood. These receptors were taken from an adult who was a healthcare worker with PCR-confirmed SARS-CoV-2 infection or an uninfected control (not recorded which).

This clonotype was observed at least ten times. The rearrangement joins TRBV7-2 to TRBJ2-5, with unresolved D. Germline V gives CDR1 SGHTA, CDR2 FQGNSA. V gave up 5 bases and J gave up 1 base, with 8 bases separating them. This CDR3 is built from 13 residues. The CDR3 sequence: CASSQELQETQYF. CDR3 nucleotides: TGTGCCAGCAGCCAAGAACTCCAAGAGACCCAGTACTTC.

The gene calls are TRBV11-2 and TRBJ2-7; TRBD1 or TRBD2 may be the D gene (5 bases each). V was clipped by 2 bases and J by 2 bases, with 10 bases between them. The germline CDR1 and CDR2 sequences are SGHAT and FQNNGV. The CDR3 has 14 amino acids. The CDR3 protein is CASSLRQTTYEQYF. The CDR3 DNA reads as TGTGCCAGCAGCTTAAGACAGACTACCTACGAGCAGTACTTC. The variable domain in full, with the rest retrieved from reference TRBV11-2 and TRBJ2-7, is EAGVAQSPRYKIIEKRQSVAFWCNPISGHATLYWYQQILGQGPKLLIQFQNNGVVDDSQLPKDRFSAERLKGVDSTLKIQPAKLEDSAVYLCASSLRQTTYEQYFGPGTRLTVT.

The chain has TRBV4-3 and TRBJ2-5; tentatively, D is TRBD2 (7 bases). Deletions cut 3 bases from V and 10 bases from J, with 18 bases between. The CDR3 extends over 14 amino acids. CDR1 is LGHNA and CDR2 is YSLEER in the germline V gene. DNA of the CDR3: TGCGCCAGCAGCCAGGGAACAGGGTCTAGCGGCCAGTACTTC. Its translation is CASSQGTGSSGQYF.

V usage is TRBV28 and J usage is TRBJ2-7; D possibly corresponds to TRBD2 (6 bases). Trimming pared 5 bases from V and 3 bases from J, leaving 17 bases between. Germline CDR1 MDHEN, CDR2 SYDVKM. This CDR3 spans 15 amino acids. The CDR3 nucleotides are TGTGCCAGCAGTACAAGAATCTCGGGGGTCTACGAGCAGTACTTC. This encodes CASSTRISGVYEQYF. The full variable domain, with the rest looked up from reference TRBV28 and TRBJ2-7, is DVKVTQSSRYLVKRTGEKVFLECVQDMDHENMFWYRQDPGLGLRLIYFSYDVKMKEKGDIPEGYSVSREKKERFSLILESASTNQTSMYLCASSTRISGVYEQYFGPGTRLTVT.

This clonotype was counted ten times or more. The V and J genes are TRBV6-5 and TRBJ2-5; 8 bases agree with TRBD1. This CDR3 contains 15 residues. CDR1 is MNHEY and CDR2 is SVGAGI in the germline V gene. V trimming: 0 bases; J trimming: 2 bases; junction bases outside the gene matches: 2. CDR3 sequence: CASSYSRDRQETQYF. In DNA form, the CDR3 reads TGTGCCAGCAGTTACTCGCGGGACAGGCAAGAGACCCAGTACTTC.

The chain employs TRBV29-1 and TRBJ2-3; 7 bases fit TRBD1. There are 13 residues in the CDR3. Trimming took 7 bases from V and 0 from J; bases not matched to a gene: 4. Germline V gene sequence: CDR1 SQVTM, CDR2 ANQGSEA. CDR3 sequence reads: CSERTGSTDTQYF. CDR3 DNA sequence: TGCAGCGAACGGACAGGAAGCACAGATACGCAGTATTTT.

Notes on this clonotype: Germline is not matched at one junction end, which may reflect a read error. The CDR3 region is CASSLGGLNTEDFF. As DNA, the CDR3 is TGTGCCAGCAGCTTAGGGGGCTTGAACACTGAAGATTTCTTT. The gene calls are TRBV7-2 and TRBJ1-1, with D possibly being TRBD1 (5 bases). This CDR3 has 14 residues. Germline CDR1 and CDR2: SGHTA and FQGNSA.

At least ten counts were recorded for this clonotype. The chain couples TRBV5-4 to TRBJ2-7; 10 bases are shared with TRBD1. Germline CDR1 is SGHNT and CDR2 is YYREEE (reference sequence). J gave up 4 bases and V 4 bases, and 17 bases lay outside the gene matches. This CDR3 is built from 18 residues. The chain's CDR3 is CASSPDSGQGSSGYEQYF. DNA for the CDR3: TGTGCCAGCAGCCCCGATTCGGGACAGGGGTCCTCCGGGTACGAGCAGTACTTC.

This clonotype was seen only a few times. This rearrangement joins TRBV10-2 to TRBJ1-5, with D tentatively TRBD1 (6 bases). CDR3 size: 13 residues. Germline CDR1 reads WSHSY; CDR2 reads SAAADI. Trimming stripped 4 bases from V and 7 bases from J, with 11 bases between. The CDR3 DNA reads as TGCGCCAGCAGTGCAGGGGTTTGGCAGCCCCAGCATTTT. Protein product: CASSAGVWQPQHF.

The gene calls are TRBV12-3 or TRBV12-4 and TRBJ1-5; 7 bases map to TRBD1. The CDR3 loop spans 14 amino acids. Trimming removed 6 bases from V and 3 bases from J; junction bases left unmatched: 5. Written as DNA, the CDR3 is TGTGCCAGCAGCCCCGGGACAGTCAATCAGCCCCAGCATTTT. Translation: CASSPGTVNQPQHF.

The chain joins TRBV29-1 to TRBJ2-7, with 9 bases that match TRBD1. V dropped 7 bases and J dropped 7; count of bases not matched to a gene: 8. The germline CDR1 and CDR2 sequences are SQVTM and ANQGSEA. CDR3 length: 12 amino acids. CDR3 bases: TGCAGCGCGACAGGGGGAGATGAGGAGCAGTACTTC. Protein sequence: CSATGGDEEQYF.

This clonotype was detected ten times or more. This rearrangement joins TRBV9 to TRBJ2-2; D is perhaps TRBD2 (5 bases). This CDR3 spans 12 amino acids. Germline V CDR1 and CDR2: SGDLS, YYNGEE. Trimming removed 3 bases at V and 7 bases at J, with 7 bases between. DNA for the CDR3: TGTGCCAGCAGCGCTCGGGGCGGGGAGCTGTTTTTT. This gives the protein CASSARGGELFF.

V is TRBV6-2 or TRBV6-3 and J is TRBJ1-4; 8 bases align to TRBD1. Per germline, CDR1 MNHEY and CDR2 SVGEGT. V lost 7 bases, J lost 8 bases, and 12 bases stayed unmatched. The CDR3 totals 15 residues. The CDR3 DNA is TGTGCCAGCACCTCCGCGGACAGGGATATAGAAAAACTGTTTTTT. This encodes CASTSADRDIEKLFF.

This clonotype was seen at least ten times. The CDR3 region is CASSQEGSRADTQYF. The DNA of the CDR3 is TGCGCCAGCAGCCAAGAGGGATCCCGCGCGGATACGCAGTATTTT. V usage is TRBV4-3 and J usage is TRBJ2-3; no clear D gene. Trimming removed 0 bases from V and 6 bases from J, with 13 bases in between. There are 15 residues in the CDR3. Germline CDR1 LGHNA, CDR2 YSLEER.

This clonotype has at least ten counts. The chain joins TRBV6-1 to TRBJ1-5, with D possibly TRBD1 on 5 matching bases. CDR1 MNHNS and CDR2 SASEGT come from the germline V gene. The CDR3 runs to 15 residues. The germline V and J ends were trimmed by 7 bases and 5 bases, with 18 bases remaining between them. CDR3 DNA: TGTGCCAGCAACAGAGGGGTAGCGGGAGATCAGCCCCAGCATTTT. Protein product: CASNRGVAGDQPQHF.

This clonotype was observed a few times. For the CDR3, the DNA is TGTGCCAGCAGTCCAATCGGGACCGCCCTTGAAGCTTTCTTT. Its translation is CASSPIGTALEAFF. The J gene is TRBJ1-1, the V gene TRBV7-9; a weak D match, TRBD1 (5 bases). The CDR3 extends over 14 amino acids. Trimming removed 6 bases at V and 7 bases at J, with 18 bases between. CDR1 SEHNR and CDR2 FQNEAQ come from the germline V gene (reference sequence).

This clonotype was seen at least ten times. The chain recombines TRBV4-1 with TRBJ2-5; the match to TRBD2 covers 15 bases. The CDR3 consists of 19 residues. CDR1 and CDR2 (germline): MGHRA, YSYEKL. V lost 3 bases and J lost 0; bases outside the gene matches: 8. This CDR3 is CASSHPGLAGGPDQETQYF. CDR3 DNA: TGCGCCAGCAGCCATCCCGGACTAGCGGGAGGGCCAGACCAAGAGACCCAGTACTTC.

Ten or more counts support this clonotype. The chain carries TRBV6-2 or TRBV6-3 and TRBJ2-1; D possibly corresponds to TRBD1 (6 bases). The germline V gene encodes CDR1 MNHEY and CDR2 SVGEGT. The CDR3 is made up of 14 amino acids. Trimming removed 6 bases from V and 2 bases from J, with 11 bases in between. CDR3 in DNA: TGTGCCAGCAGCCTGGACAGAGCCTACAATGAGCAGTTCTTC. It codes for CASSLDRAYNEQFF.

This chain uses TRBV3-1 with TRBJ2-1; D is unresolved. The length of the CDR3 is 12 residues. The germline V gene encodes CDR1 LGHDT and CDR2 YNNKEL (reference sequence). V lost 2 bases, J lost 3 bases, and 2 bases lay in between. The CDR3: CASSQIYNEQFF. As DNA, the CDR3 is TGTGCCAGCAGCCAAATCTACAATGAGCAGTTCTTC.

This clonotype appeared many times. The rearrangement joins TRBV28 to TRBJ2-4; the match to TRBD2 covers 8 bases. V was pared by 1 base and J by 0 bases, with 2 bases of the junction left unmatched. CDR3 length equals 16 residues. Germline CDR1 and CDR2: MDHEN and SYDVKM. The CDR3 DNA follows: TGTGCCAGCAGTTTATCCGGGGGGGTAGCCAAAAACATTCAGTACTTC. Protein product: CASSLSGGVAKNIQYF.

This clonotype occurred a few times. This rearrangement joins TRBV7-8 to TRBJ1-5, with a possible D match to TRBD1 (6 bases). This CDR3 comprises 14 residues. V shed 5 bases and J shed 3 bases, with 11 bases lying between them. Germline V gene sequence: CDR1 SGHVS, CDR2 FQNEAQ. The CDR3 sequence: CASSPWTVNQPQHF. As DNA, the CDR3 is TGTGCCAGCAGCCCCTGGACAGTCAATCAGCCCCAGCATTTT.

This clonotype was found a few times. The rearrangement joins TRBV12-3 or TRBV12-4 to TRBJ2-1, with a weak D call TRBD2 (6 bases). This CDR3 has 16 amino acids. Trimming left V 6 bases short and J 9 bases short, with 24 bases between. CDR3 in DNA: TGTGCCAGCAGCCACCCGGAGGGGCGGCCTCTCGGTGAGCAGTTCTTC. This sequence encodes CASSHPEGRPLGEQFF.

This clonotype has ten or more counts. The chain joins TRBV7-9 to TRBJ2-1; 11 nucleotides match TRBD2. The CDR3 contains 15 residues. Germline CDR1 reads SEHNR; CDR2 reads FQNEAQ (reference sequence). After removal of 6 bases from V and 7 bases from J, the junction contained 8 bases not matched to a gene. CDR3 sequence: CASSFVAGGGNEQFF. CDR3 DNA sequence: TGTGCCAGCAGTTTCGTAGCGGGAGGGGGAAATGAGCAGTTCTTC.

The sample holds many counts of this clonotype. The chain couples TRBV20-1 to TRBJ2-2; 14 bases map to TRBD2. Trimming took 1 base from V and 2 from J; bases not matched to a gene: 15. Germline V gene sequence: CDR1 DFQATT, CDR2 SNEGSKA (reference sequence). The CDR3 spans 21 residues. CDR3 sequence (DNA): TGCAGTGCTAGAGGAATTCCAGGACTAGCGGGAGGCCCGCTTAACACCGGGGAGCTGTTTTTT. This sequence encodes CSARGIPGLAGGPLNTGELFF.

The table lists this clonotype with a few counts. The gene calls are TRBV2 and TRBJ1-5, with D tentatively TRBD1 (5 bases). The CDR3 covers 13 residues. CDR1 is SNHLY and CDR2 is FYNNEI in the germline V gene. The V end lost 6 bases, the J end lost 4 bases, and 10 bases lay between the germline ends. CDR3 in amino acids: CASSGTGNQPQHF. CDR3 in DNA: TGTGCCAGCAGCGGGACGGGGAATCAGCCCCAGCATTTT.

This clonotype appeared many times. V usage is TRBV20-1 and J usage is TRBJ2-2, with 11 bases fitting TRBD2. The CDR3 is 14 amino acids. Per the germline V gene, CDR1 is DFQATT and CDR2 is SNEGSKA (reference sequence). Trimming took 3 bases from V and 7 from J; bases not matched to a gene: 4. CDR3 in amino acids: CSASSGRDGGELFF. DNA for the CDR3: TGCAGTGCTAGTAGCGGGAGGGACGGCGGGGAGCTGTTTTTT.